The sample holds many counts of the clone carrying this T cell receptor (beta chain). Its antigen is still unknown. This record belongs to a study of T-cell memory formation after mild COVID-19. For the study at large: TCR clustering was largely donor specific.

Overall study findings and caveats: Mainly in CM and EM were contracting CD4+ clones; CD8+ were in EMRA. Some SARS-CoV-2-responding clones were already detected in memory before infection.

Trimming pared 0 bases from V and 7 bases from J, leaving 11 bases between. The CDR3 is made up of 14 amino acids. Germline V lookup: CDR1 SGHRS, CDR2 YFSETQ. TCRdb reanalysed the 5' RACE reads using MiXCR and keeps one entry per CDR3 protein. The table lists fewer than 300,000 distinct CDR3 sequences, about a sixth of them singletons. The chain is built from TRBV5-1 and TRBJ2-1, with a tentative D call TRBD1 (6 bases). The material sequenced was PBMCs or a T cell subset sorted from them (not recorded which). This clonotype originated in a man aged 18-30 years who had mild COVID-19 (a few samples of this study predate the infection). Cell type and time point are not known. CDR3 residues: CASSLGTGYNEQFF. DNA of the CDR3: TGCGCCAGCAGCTTGGGAACAGGGTATAATGAGCAGTTCTTC.